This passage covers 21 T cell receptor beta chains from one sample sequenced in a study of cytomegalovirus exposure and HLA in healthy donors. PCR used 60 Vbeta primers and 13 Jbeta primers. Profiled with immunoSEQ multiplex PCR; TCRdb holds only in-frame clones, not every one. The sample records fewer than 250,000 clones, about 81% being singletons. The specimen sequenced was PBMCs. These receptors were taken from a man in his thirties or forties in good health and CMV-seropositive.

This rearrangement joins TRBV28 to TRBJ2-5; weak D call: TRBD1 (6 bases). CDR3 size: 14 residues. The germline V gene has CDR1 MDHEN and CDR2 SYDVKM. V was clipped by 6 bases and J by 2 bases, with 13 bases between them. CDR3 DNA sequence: TGTGCCAGCAGCCAATCAGGGGCGCAAGAGACCCAGTACTTC. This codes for CASSQSGAQETQYF.

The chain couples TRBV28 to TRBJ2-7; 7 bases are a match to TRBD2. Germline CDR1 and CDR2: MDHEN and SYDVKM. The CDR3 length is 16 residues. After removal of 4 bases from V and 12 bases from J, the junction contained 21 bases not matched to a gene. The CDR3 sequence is CASSSVEGREIGAGYF. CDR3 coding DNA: TGTGCCAGCAGTTCCGTTGAGGGGAGGGAGATTGGGGCGGGGTACTTC.

DNA of the CDR3: TGTGCCAGCAGCCATCTCCAAAGGTGGGGGGGTTCAGATACGCAGTATTTT. Encoded protein: CASSHLQRWGGSDTQYF. The V and J genes are TRBV14 and TRBJ2-3; 7 bases line up with TRBD2. Germline trimming cut 3 bases from V and 4 bases from J; bases unmatched to any gene: 13. The CDR3 runs 17 residues. Germline V gene data show CDR1 as SGHDN and CDR2 as FVKESK.

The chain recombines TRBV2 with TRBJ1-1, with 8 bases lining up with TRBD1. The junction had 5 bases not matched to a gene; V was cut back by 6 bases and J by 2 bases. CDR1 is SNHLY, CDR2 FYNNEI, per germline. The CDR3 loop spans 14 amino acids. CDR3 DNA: TGTGCCAGCAGACAGGGGGTTGGCAACACTGAAGCTTTCTTT. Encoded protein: CASRQGVGNTEAFF.

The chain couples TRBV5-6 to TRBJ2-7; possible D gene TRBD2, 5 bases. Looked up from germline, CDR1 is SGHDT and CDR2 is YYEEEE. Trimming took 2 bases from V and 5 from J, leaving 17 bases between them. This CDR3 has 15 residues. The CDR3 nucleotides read TGTGCCAGCAGCTTCCCCAGCGGCCCTTACGACGAGCAGTACTTC. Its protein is CASSFPSGPYDEQYF.

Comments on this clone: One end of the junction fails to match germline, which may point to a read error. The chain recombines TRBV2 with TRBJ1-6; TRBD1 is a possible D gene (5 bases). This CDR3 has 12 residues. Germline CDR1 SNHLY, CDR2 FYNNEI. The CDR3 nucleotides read TGTGCCAGCAGTGGGTTCGGGACGGGACTGCTCTTT. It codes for CASSGFGTGLLF.

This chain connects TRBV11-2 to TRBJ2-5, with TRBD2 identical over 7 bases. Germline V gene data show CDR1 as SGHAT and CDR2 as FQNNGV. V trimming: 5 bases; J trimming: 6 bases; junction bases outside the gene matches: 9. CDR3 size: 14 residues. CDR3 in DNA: TGTGCCAGCAGCCCCCCGGGGGGTAGCCAGACCCAGTACTTC. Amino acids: CASSPPGGSQTQYF.

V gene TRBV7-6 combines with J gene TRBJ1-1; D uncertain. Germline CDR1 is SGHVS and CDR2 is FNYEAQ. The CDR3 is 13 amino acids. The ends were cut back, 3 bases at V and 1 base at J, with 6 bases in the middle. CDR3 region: CASSLQENTEAFF. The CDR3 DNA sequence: TGTGCCAGCAGCTTGCAGGAGAACACTGAAGCTTTCTTT.

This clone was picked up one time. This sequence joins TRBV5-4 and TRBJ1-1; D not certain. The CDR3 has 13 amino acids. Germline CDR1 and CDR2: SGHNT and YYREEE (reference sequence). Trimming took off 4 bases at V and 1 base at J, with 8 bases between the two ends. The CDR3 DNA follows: TGTGCCAGCAGCGGCCGGGGGAACACTGAAGCTTTCTTT. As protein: CASSGRGNTEAFF.

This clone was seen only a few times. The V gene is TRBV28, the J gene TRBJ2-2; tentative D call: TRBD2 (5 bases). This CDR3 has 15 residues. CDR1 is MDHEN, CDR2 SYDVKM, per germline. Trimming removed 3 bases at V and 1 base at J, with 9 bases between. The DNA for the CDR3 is TGTGCCAGCAGTTTTCGTGGAGGGAACACCGGGGAGCTGTTTTTT. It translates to CASSFRGGNTGELFF.

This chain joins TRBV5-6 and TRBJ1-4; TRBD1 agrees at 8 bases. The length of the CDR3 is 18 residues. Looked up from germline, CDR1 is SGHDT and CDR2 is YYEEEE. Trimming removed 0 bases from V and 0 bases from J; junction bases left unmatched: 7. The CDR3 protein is CASSLGAGGITTNEKLFF. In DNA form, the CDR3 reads TGTGCCAGCAGCTTGGGAGCAGGGGGCATCACAACTAATGAAAAACTGTTTTTT.

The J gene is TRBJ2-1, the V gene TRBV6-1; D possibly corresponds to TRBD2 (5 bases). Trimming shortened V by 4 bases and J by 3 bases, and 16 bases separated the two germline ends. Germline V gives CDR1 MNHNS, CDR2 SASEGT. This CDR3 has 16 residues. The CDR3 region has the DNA TGTGCCAGCAGTGCCCCAAGAGGGCAGTTCTACAATGAGCAGTTCTTC. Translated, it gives CASSAPRGQFYNEQFF.

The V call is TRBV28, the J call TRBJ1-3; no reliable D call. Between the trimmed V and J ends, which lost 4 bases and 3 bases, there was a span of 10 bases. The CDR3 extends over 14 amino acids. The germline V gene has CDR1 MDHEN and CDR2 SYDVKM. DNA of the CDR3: TGTGCCAGCAGTTCGGCGGGCATTGGAAACACCATATATTTT. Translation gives CASSSAGIGNTIYF.

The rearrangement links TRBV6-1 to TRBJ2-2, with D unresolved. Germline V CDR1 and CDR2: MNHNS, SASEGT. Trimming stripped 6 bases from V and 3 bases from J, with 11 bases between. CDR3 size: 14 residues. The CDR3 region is CASSVEHHTGELFF. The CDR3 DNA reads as TGTGCCAGCAGCGTCGAGCACCACACCGGGGAGCTGTTTTTT.

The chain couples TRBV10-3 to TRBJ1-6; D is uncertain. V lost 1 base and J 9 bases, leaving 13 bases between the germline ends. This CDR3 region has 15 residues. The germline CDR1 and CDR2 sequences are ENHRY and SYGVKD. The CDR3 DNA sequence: TGTGCCATCAGTGAGTACGGGAGCAAGGGTTCACCCCTCCACTTT. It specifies CAISEYGSKGSPLHF.

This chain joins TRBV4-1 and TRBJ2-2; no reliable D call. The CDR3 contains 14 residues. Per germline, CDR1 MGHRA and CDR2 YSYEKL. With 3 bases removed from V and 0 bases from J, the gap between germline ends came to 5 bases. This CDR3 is CASSHLANTGELFF. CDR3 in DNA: TGCGCCAGCAGCCATCTTGCGAACACCGGGGAGCTGTTTTTT.

CDR3 sequence reads: CASSGRQGYEQYF. DNA of the CDR3: TGTGCCAGCAGCGGGAGACAGGGATACGAGCAGTACTTC. The chain joins TRBV2 to TRBJ2-7, with D tentatively TRBD1 (7 bases). CDR3 length: 13 residues. V lost 6 bases to trimming and J lost 4 bases, with 13 bases between them. CDR1 SNHLY and CDR2 FYNNEI come from the germline V gene.

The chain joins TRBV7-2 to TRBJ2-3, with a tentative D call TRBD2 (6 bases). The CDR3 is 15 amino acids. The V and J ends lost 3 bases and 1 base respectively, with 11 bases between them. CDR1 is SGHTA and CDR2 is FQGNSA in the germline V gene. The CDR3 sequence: CASSFMSGGTDTQYF. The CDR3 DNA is TGTGCCAGCAGCTTTATGTCGGGGGGCACAGATACGCAGTATTTT. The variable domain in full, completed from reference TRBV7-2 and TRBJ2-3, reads GAGVSQSPSNKVTEKGKDVELRCDPISGHTALYWYRQSLGQGLEFLIYFQGNSAPDKSGLPSDRFSAERTGGSVSTLTIQRTQQEDSAVYLCASSFMSGGTDTQYFGPGTRLTVL.

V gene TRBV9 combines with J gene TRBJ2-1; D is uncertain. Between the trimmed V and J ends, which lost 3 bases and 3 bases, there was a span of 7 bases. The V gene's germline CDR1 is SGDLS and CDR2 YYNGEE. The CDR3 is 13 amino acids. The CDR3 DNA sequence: TGTGCCAGCAGCGCCCTAGGCTACAATGAGCAGTTCTTC. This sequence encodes CASSALGYNEQFF.

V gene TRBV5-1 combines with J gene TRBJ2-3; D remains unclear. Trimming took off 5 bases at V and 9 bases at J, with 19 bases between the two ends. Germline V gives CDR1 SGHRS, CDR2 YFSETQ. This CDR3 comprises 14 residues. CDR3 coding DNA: TGCGCCAGCAGAAAGTCCGATCAGAAACAAACGCAGTATTTT. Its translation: CASRKSDQKQTQYF.

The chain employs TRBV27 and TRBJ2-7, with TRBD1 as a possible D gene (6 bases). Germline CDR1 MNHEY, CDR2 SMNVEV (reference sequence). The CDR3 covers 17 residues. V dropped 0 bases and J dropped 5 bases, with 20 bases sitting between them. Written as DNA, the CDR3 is TGTGCCAGCAGTTTATCCCCCTCACCGATACAGGGACACGAGCAGTACTTC. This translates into CASSLSPSPIQGHEQYF.